This T cell receptor (beta chain) stems from a study of T cells after yellow fever vaccination. Across the study: With SMART-Seq v4 Ultra Low Input, the fractions containing low cell numbers were prepared. Whole-study results and caveats: The booster response re-showed most primary clones: approximately 95% CD4, more than 80% CD8.

This clonotype was seen repeatedly, ten times or more. Its antigen remains unidentified. UMIs and a universal primer site were added when TCR cDNA was made by 5'RACE template switching. Via MiXCR, TCRdb re-called the 5' RACE reads, giving one row per CDR3 protein. Seen here are roughly 140,000 distinct CDR3 sequences, over 7% observed once, and the top ten hold 0.55% to 0.9%. V trimming: 1 base; J trimming: 4 bases; junction bases outside the gene matches: 3. The CDR3 runs to 14 residues. Germline CDR1 is KGHSH and CDR2 is LQKENI. The chain couples TRBV18 to TRBJ2-7; TRBD2 matches 8 bases. The source material was CD4+ T cells sorted from PBMCs, sampled 5 days after the yellow fever booster vaccination. This sequence originates from a man aged 25-45 years who received the YFV17D yellow fever vaccine. The CDR3 nucleotides read TGTGCCAGCTCACCACGAGCGGGAGAGTACGAGCAGTACTTC. Translating gives CASSPRAGEYEQYF.